This TCR beta chain was sequenced for a study of cytomegalovirus exposure and HLA in healthy donors. The V and J ends lost 8 bases and 8 bases, in that order; junction bases with no gene match: 10. The CDR3 length is 13 residues. CDR1 LNHDA and CDR2 SQIVND come from the germline V gene (reference sequence). This clone was found a few times. Use of 60 Vbeta and 13 Jbeta primers characterized the PCR. TCRdb keeps only in-frame clones here, not all; method: immunoSEQ multiplex PCR. The sample yields about 120,000 clones, roughly 80% seen once. The chain couples TRBV19 to TRBJ1-1; 8 nucleotides align to TRBD1. This clonotype was obtained from a female donor in good health and CMV-seropositive. Source material: PBMCs. The CDR3 nucleotides are TGTGCCAGTTCCCTACAGGGGGGATACGAAGCTTTCTTT. Residues: CASSLQGGYEAFF. Full variable domain (remainder filled in from reference TRBV19 and TRBJ1-1): DGGITQSPKYLFRKEGQNVTLSCEQNLNHDAMYWYRQDPGQGLRLIYYSQIVNDFQKGDIAEGYSVSREKKESFPLTVTSAQKNPTAFYLCASSLQGGYEAFFGQGTRLTVV.